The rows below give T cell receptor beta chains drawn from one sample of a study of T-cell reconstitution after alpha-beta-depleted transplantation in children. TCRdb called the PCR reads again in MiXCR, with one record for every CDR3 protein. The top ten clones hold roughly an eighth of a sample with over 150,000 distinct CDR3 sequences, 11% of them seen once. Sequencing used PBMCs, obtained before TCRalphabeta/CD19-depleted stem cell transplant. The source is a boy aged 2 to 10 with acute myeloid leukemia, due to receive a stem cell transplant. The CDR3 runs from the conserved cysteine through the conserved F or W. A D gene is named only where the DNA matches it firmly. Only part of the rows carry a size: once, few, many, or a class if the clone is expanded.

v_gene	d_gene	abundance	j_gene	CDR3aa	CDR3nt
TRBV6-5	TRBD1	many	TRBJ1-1	CASLTGGSMAFF	TGTGCCAGCCTCACAGGGGGTAGTATGGCTTTCTTT
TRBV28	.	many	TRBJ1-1	CASLPYSEAGRTEAFF	TGTGCCAGTCTTCCATACTCCGAGGCAGGAAGAACTGAAGCTTTCTTT
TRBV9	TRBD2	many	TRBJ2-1	CASSVAPFTSGSSYNEQFF	TGTGCCAGCAGCGTAGCCCCTTTCACTAGCGGTAGCTCCTACAATGAGCAGTTCTTC
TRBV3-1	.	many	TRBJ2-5	CASSQDTEGGPRVKTQYF	TGTGCCAGCAGCCAAGATACAGAAGGAGGACCCAGGGTAAAGACCCAGTACTTC
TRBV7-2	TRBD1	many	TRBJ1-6	CASSSTGTGYSPLHF	TGTGCCAGCAGCTCGACCGGGACAGGGTATTCACCCCTCCACTTT
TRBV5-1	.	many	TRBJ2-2	CASSLEGLKAGELFF	TGCGCCAGCAGCTTGGAGGGGCTAAAAGCCGGGGAGCTGTTTTTT
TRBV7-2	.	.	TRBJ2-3	CASSLRWLAGDTQYF	TGTGCCAGCAGCTTGCGGTGGCTAGCCGGGGATACGCAGTATTTT
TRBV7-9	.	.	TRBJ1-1	CARSFAHVSGTEAFF	TGTGCCAGGAGCTTTGCCCATGTATCCGGCACTGAAGCTTTCTTT
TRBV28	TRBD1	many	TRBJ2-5	CASSPGTGLETQYF	TGTGCCAGCAGTCCAGGGACAGGGTTGGAGACCCAGTACTTC
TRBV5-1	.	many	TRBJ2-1	CASSLVSPRSNNEQFF	TGCGCCAGCAGCTTGGTATCTCCAAGGTCTAACAATGAGCAGTTCTTC
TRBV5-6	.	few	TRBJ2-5	CASGPGLITNQETQYF	TGTGCCAGCGGCCCCGGGCTGATCACCAACCAAGAGACCCAGTACTTC
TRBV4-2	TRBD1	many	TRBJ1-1	CASSQDGGQLNTEAFF	TGTGCCAGCAGCCAAGACGGGGGACAGCTGAACACTGAAGCTTTCTTT
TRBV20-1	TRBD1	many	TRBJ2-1	CSATGQISYNEQFF	TGCAGTGCTACGGGACAGATATCCTACAATGAGCAGTTCTTC
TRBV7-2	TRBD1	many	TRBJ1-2	CASSSTGGNYGYTF	TGTGCCAGCAGCTCCACAGGGGGCAACTATGGCTACACCTTC
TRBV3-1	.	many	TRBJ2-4	CASSQESRWGNIQYF	TGTGCCAGCAGCCAAGAATCCCGATGGGGAAACATTCAGTACTTC
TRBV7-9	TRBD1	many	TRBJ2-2	CASSLTGNAGELFF	TGTGCCAGCAGCTTGACAGGGAACGCCGGGGAGCTGTTTTTT
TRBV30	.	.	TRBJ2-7	CAWSNGDYEQYF	TGTGCCTGGAGTAATGGGGACTACGAGCAGTACTTC
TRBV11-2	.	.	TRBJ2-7	CASSQPFSTVFGVSYEQYF	TGTGCCAGCAGCCAACCATTTTCCACGGTATTCGGAGTTTCCTACGAGCAGTACTTC
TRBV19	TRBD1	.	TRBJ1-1	CASSIMTGGTEAFF	TGTGCCAGTAGTATCATGACAGGGGGCACTGAAGCTTTCTTT
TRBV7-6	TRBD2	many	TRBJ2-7	CASSPRLAGYEQYF	TGTGCCAGCAGCCCTCGACTAGCGGGCTACGAGCAGTACTTC
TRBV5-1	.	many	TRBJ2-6	CASSVGVSGANVLTF	TGCGCCAGCAGCGTTGGGGTCTCTGGGGCCAACGTCCTGACTTTC
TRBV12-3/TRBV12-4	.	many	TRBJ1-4	CASSLGTEREKLFF	TGTGCCAGCAGTCTAGGGACGGAAAGGGAAAAACTGTTTTTT
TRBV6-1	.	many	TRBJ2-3	CASSRAGGDTQYF	TGTGCCAGCAGTCGCGCTGGGGGAGATACGCAGTATTTT
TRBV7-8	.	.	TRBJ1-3	CASSLDLGRLRLSGNTIYF	TGTGCCAGCAGCTTAGATTTAGGACGCCTTAGGCTCTCTGGAAACACCATATATTTT
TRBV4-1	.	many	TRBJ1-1	CASSQGAAGIGPLNTEAFF	TGCGCCAGCAGCCAGGGAGCGGCCGGGATTGGGCCTCTGAACACTGAAGCTTTCTTT
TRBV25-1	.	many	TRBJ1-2	CASSEYGGARGYTF	TGTGCCAGCAGTGAATATGGGGGTGCGAGGGGCTACACCTTC
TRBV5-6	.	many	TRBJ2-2	CASSFLGSTGELFF	TGTGCCAGCAGCTTCCTAGGGTCGACCGGGGAGCTGTTTTTT
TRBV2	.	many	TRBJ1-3	CASSTGHSGNTIYF	TGTGCCAGCAGTACGGGTCACTCTGGAAACACCATATATTTT
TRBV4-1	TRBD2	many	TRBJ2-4	CASSYGLARGTTKNIQYF	TGCGCCAGCAGCTATGGACTAGCCCGAGGAACCACCAAAAACATTCAGTACTTC
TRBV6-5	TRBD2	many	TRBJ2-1	CASSYWGLAGVYNEQFF	TGTGCCAGCAGTTACTGGGGACTAGCGGGAGTCTACAATGAGCAGTTCTTC
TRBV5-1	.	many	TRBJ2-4	CASSLAGENIQYF	TGCGCCAGCAGCTTGGCAGGGGAAAACATTCAGTACTTC
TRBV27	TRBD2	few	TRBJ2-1	CASSLLLAGGENEQFF	TGTGCCAGCAGTTTATTACTAGCGGGAGGTGAAAATGAGCAGTTCTTC
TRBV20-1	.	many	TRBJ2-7	CSARVSGTYDQYF	TGCAGTGCTAGAGTTTCGGGGACCTACGATCAGTACTTC
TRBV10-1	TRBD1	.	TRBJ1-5	CASSGPRTGESEWNQPQHF	TGCGCCAGCAGCGGACCCCGGACAGGGGAATCTGAATGGAATCAGCCCCAGCATTTT
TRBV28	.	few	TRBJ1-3	CASSRGGGRVSGNTIYF	TGTGCCAGCAGCCGGGGGGGAGGCAGGGTCTCTGGAAACACCATATATTTT